What follows are 15 T cell receptor beta chains derived from one specimen sequenced in a study of shared clonotypes between healthy human individuals. Produced via immunoSEQ multiplex PCR; TCRdb's table is partial and in-frame only. This table holds 490,000 or so clones, 76% found once. Sequencing used PBMCs. Receptors were obtained from a woman aged 40 to 49 in good health. Some clones in this sample may be carry-over from other donors' samples.

For this clone: With a far larger clone one base away, a read error is the likely cause. At the DNA level, this CDR3 is encoded by other sequences in the same sample as well. The V call is TRBV14, the J call TRBJ1-4; D perhaps matches TRBD1 (6 bases). Germline V CDR1 and CDR2: SGHDN, FVKESK. The CDR3 contains 13 residues. The CDR3 here is CASSRDNNEKLFF. For the CDR3, the DNA is TGTGCCAGCAGCAGGGACAATAATGAAAAGCTGTTTTTT.

V gene TRBV2 combines with J gene TRBJ2-6; the D is unclear. Germline loops: CDR1 SNHLY, CDR2 FYNNEI. The CDR3 runs to 15 residues. V dropped 8 bases and J dropped 0 bases, with 11 bases sitting between them. The CDR3 nucleotides read TGTGCCAGCGCTGACTTGGACTCTGGGGCCAACGTCCTGACTTTC. Translating it yields CASADLDSGANVLTF.

V usage is TRBV27 and J usage is TRBJ2-1, with 9 bases matching TRBD1. Germline V gives CDR1 MNHEY, CDR2 SMNVEV (reference sequence). The CDR3 is 15 residues long. The V segment lost 6 bases and the J segment 4 bases; nucleotides outside the gene matches: 7. Written as DNA, the CDR3 is TGTGCCAGCAGGTCACAGGGGGCGCAATACAATGAGCAGTTCTTC. Translated: CASRSQGAQYNEQFF.

The chain couples TRBV28 to TRBJ1-1; tentatively, D is TRBD1 (6 bases). V was shortened by 5 bases and J by 3 bases, with 13 bases between the two germline ends. The V gene's germline CDR1 is MDHEN and CDR2 SYDVKM. The CDR3 extends over 14 amino acids. The CDR3 bases are TGTGCCAGCAGTCCCCCGGGGGGCCACACTGAAGCTTTCTTT. It translates to CASSPPGGHTEAFF.

This clone was seen a single time. This rearrangement joins TRBV18 to TRBJ1-1; D call uncertain. This CDR3 is built from 13 residues. The V and J ends lost 3 bases and 1 base respectively, with 6 bases between them. Germline assignment: CDR1 KGHSH and CDR2 LQKENI. DNA of the CDR3: TGTGCCAGCTCACCCCCAGGGAACACTGAAGCTTTCTTT. Translated, it gives CASSPPGNTEAFF.

CDR3 protein: CAWSVPRQGLYNEQFF. CDR3 bases: TGTGCCTGGAGTGTACCAAGGCAGGGACTCTACAATGAGCAGTTCTTC. The rearrangement joins TRBV30 to TRBJ2-1; D is perhaps TRBD2 (6 bases). In germline, CDR1 is GTSNPN, CDR2 SVGIG (reference sequence). This CDR3 is 16 amino acids long. V dropped 0 bases and J dropped 3 bases, with 15 bases sitting between them.

This rearrangement joins TRBV30 to TRBJ2-1; no clear D. Germline loops: CDR1 GTSNPN, CDR2 SVGIG (reference sequence). V lost 3 bases to trimming and J lost 3 bases, with 3 bases between them. The CDR3 length is 11 residues. Written as DNA, the CDR3 is TGTGCCTGGAGACACTACAATGAGCAGTTCTTC. Amino acids: CAWRHYNEQFF.

The V and J genes are TRBV6-1 and TRBJ2-2; TRBD2 matches 12 bases. Germline V lookup: CDR1 MNHNS, CDR2 SASEGT. V shed 6 bases and J 8 bases; nucleotides not matched to a gene: 7. This CDR3 region has 15 residues. CDR3 sequence (DNA): TGTGCCAGCAGCCCGACTAGCGGGAGCCTGGGGGAGCTGTTTTTT. Translated, it gives CASSPTSGSLGELFF.

Notes on this clone: A much larger clone lies one base from this, so it may be a read error. V gene TRBV7-3 combines with J gene TRBJ1-5; no definite D call. Trimming shortened V by 2 bases and J by 0 bases, and 2 bases separated the two germline ends. The CDR3 has 13 residues. Germline V CDR1 and CDR2: SGHTA, FQGTGA. As DNA, the CDR3 is TGTGCCAGCAGCTTATCTAGCAATCAGCCCCAGCATTTT. Its protein product is CASSLSSNQPQHF.

CDR3 nucleotide sequence: TGTGCCAGCGTCCCTAGGGCTAGCGGGGGGCCCAGCACAGATACGCAGTATTTT. It encodes CASVPRASGGPSTDTQYF. This chain connects TRBV7-2 to TRBJ2-3; 11 bases are a match to TRBD2. Germline values: CDR1 SGHTA, CDR2 FQGNSA. The CDR3 is 18 residues long. V was pared by 8 bases and J by 0 bases, with 13 bases of the junction left unmatched.

The chain is built from TRBV19 and TRBJ2-2; 15 bases agree with TRBD2. V lost 11 bases, J lost 1 base, and 11 bases stayed unmatched. CDR1 is LNHDA and CDR2 is SQIVND in the germline V gene (reference sequence). The CDR3 is 18 residues long. The DNA for the CDR3 is TGTGCCCGCCCCGGGACTAGCGGGAGGCCGGGGAACACCGGGGAGCTGTTTTTT. Amino acid sequence: CARPGTSGRPGNTGELFF.

This chain joins TRBV9 and TRBJ2-2, with D unresolved. Per germline, CDR1 SGDLS and CDR2 YYNGEE. The CDR3 runs 12 residues. Deletions cut 5 bases from V and 6 bases from J, with 8 bases between. The CDR3 bases are TGTGCCAGCAGAGCTTATCCCGGGGAGCTGTTTTTT. This gives the protein CASRAYPGELFF.

J is TRBJ2-3 and V is TRBV7-8; D possibly corresponds to TRBD2 (5 bases). CDR1 is SGHVS, CDR2 FQNEAQ, per germline. The CDR3 is made up of 14 amino acids. V was shortened by 4 bases and J by 6 bases, with 14 bases between the two germline ends. This chain's CDR3 is CASSSDYTLDTQYF. CDR3 DNA sequence: TGTGCCAGCAGCTCCGACTACACTCTTGATACGCAGTATTTT.

The chain couples TRBV14 to TRBJ2-1; 11 bases match TRBD2. CDR1 is SGHDN and CDR2 is FVKESK in the germline V gene. The CDR3 runs 16 residues. V lost 1 base and J lost 8; bases outside the gene matches: 7. CDR3 in DNA: TGTGCCAGCAGCCAAGGACTAGCGGGGCAGGGAGATGAGCAGTTCTTC. Translating gives CASSQGLAGQGDEQFF.

V usage is TRBV18 and J usage is TRBJ2-7; perhaps D is TRBD1 or TRBD2 (7 bases each). Per germline, CDR1 KGHSH and CDR2 LQKENI. Trimming pared 1 base from V and 6 bases from J, leaving 13 bases between. The CDR3 is 14 amino acids. Here the CDR3 DNA reads TGTGCCAGCTCACCACTAGACAGGGAGGGCGAGCAGTACTTC. It translates to CASSPLDREGEQYF.